This note documents a single T cell receptor (beta chain) sequence. Its cognate antigen is unknown. The PCR employed 60 Vbeta primers together with 13 Jbeta primers. Clones were sequenced by immunoSEQ multiplex PCR, and TCRdb holds only the in-frame ones, with some missing. The sample holds about 82,000 clones; about three quarters are singletons and the top ten take under 8.5%. The germline gives CDR1 LGHNA, CDR2 YSLEER. The CDR3 extends over 16 amino acids. Trimming stripped 0 bases from V and 1 base from J, with 12 bases between. This sample stems from a study of cytomegalovirus exposure and HLA in healthy donors. Study results and limitations: An ancestry cluster, one associated with Asian ancestry, reportedly showed fewer N-insertions than the roughly 670-donor mean in a later analysis.

Healthy bone marrow donors made up the cohort. The genes are TRBV4-3 and TRBJ1-1; tentatively, D is TRBD1 (6 bases). The specimen sequenced was PBMCs. The TCR was taken from a man between 60 and 75 years old in good health and CMV-seronegative. The CDR3 spells CASSQDRGGANTEAFF. The CDR3 nucleotides read TGCGCCAGCAGCCAAGATCGGGGGGGGGCGAACACTGAAGCTTTCTTT.